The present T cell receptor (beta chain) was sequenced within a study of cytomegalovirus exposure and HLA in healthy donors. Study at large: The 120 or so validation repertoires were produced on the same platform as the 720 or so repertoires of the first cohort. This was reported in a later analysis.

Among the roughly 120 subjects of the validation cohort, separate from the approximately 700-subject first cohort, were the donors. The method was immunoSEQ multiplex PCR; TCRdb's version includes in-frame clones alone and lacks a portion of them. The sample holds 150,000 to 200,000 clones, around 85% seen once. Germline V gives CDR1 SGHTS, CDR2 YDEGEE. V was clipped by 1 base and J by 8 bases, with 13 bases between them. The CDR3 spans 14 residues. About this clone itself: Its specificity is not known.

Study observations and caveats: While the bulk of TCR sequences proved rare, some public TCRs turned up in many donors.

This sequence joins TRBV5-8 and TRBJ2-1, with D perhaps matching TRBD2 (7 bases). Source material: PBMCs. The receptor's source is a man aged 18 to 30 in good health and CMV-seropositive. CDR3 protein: CASSLNRGAHEQFF. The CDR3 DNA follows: TGTGCCAGCAGCTTGAACCGGGGGGCCCATGAGCAGTTCTTC.